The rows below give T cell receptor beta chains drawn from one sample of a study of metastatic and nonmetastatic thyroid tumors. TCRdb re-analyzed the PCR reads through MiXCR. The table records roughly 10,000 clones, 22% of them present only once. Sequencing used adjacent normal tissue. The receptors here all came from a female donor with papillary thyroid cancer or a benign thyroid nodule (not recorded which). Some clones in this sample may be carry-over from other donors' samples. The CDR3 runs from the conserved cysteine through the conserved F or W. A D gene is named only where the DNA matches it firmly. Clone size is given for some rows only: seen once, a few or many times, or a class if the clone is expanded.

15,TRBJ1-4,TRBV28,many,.,CASNPTGTANEKLFF,TGTGCCAGCAACCCGACGGGGACGGCTAATGAAAAACTGTTTTTT
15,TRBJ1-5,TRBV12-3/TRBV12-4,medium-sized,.,CASSLAPTGNSPQHF,TGTGCCAGCAGTTTAGCGCCTACAGGGAATTCGCCCCAGCATTTT
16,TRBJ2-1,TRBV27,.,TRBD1,CASSLFIGQGLNEQFF,TGTGCCAGCAGTTTATTTATCGGACAGGGCCTCAATGAGCAGTTCTTC
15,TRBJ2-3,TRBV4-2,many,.,CASSQPAQLTDTQYF,TGTGCCAGCAGCCAACCAGCGCAACTCACAGATACGCAGTATTTT
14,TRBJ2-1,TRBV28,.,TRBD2,CASKGGRSYNEQFF,TGTGCCAGCAAAGGCGGGAGGTCCTACAATGAGCAGTTCTTC
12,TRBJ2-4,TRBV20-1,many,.,CSAGGRKNIQYF,TGCAGTGCTGGGGGACGAAAAAACATTCAGTACTTC
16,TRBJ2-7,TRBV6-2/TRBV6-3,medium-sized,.,CASSWGLPAHSYEQYF,TGTGCCAGCAGTTGGGGACTGCCAGCGCACTCCTACGAGCAGTACTTC
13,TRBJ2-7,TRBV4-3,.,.,CANSREDSYEQYF,TGCGCCAACAGCCGCGAAGACTCCTACGAGCAGTACTTC
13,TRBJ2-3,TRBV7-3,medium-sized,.,CASSSRPGTTQYF,TGTGCCAGCAGCTCCCGGCCGGGGACGACGCAGTATTTT
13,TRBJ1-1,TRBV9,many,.,CASSPVPVVEAFF,TGTGCCAGCAGCCCCGTCCCAGTCGTAGAAGCTTTCTTT
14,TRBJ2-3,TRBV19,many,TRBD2,CASSILADTDTQYF,TGTGCCAGTAGTATACTAGCGGACACAGATACGCAGTATTTT
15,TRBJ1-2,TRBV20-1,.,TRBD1,CSARDLTGENYGYTF,TGCAGTGCTAGAGATCTGACAGGGGAAAACTATGGCTACACCTTC
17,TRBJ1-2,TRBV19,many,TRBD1,CASSIAAGSRDRSGYTF,TGTGCCAGTAGTATAGCCGCAGGTAGCCGGGACAGGAGCGGCTACACCTTC
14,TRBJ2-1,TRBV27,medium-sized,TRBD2,CATSTSGGYNEQFF,TGTGCCACCTCGACTAGCGGGGGATACAATGAGCAGTTCTTC
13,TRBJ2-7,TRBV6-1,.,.,CASTSYVGREQYF,TGTGCCAGCACCTCTTACGTCGGGCGGGAGCAGTACTTC